Sequencing of this T cell receptor (beta chain) was carried out in a study of shared T cell receptors in the human thymus. The repertoire was sequenced with immunoSEQ multiplex PCR; TCRdb's copy has only in-frame clones and lacks some. The sample lists 500,000 to 850,000 clones, about 87% occurring once. This CDR3 has 16 amino acids. V gave up 1 base and J gave up 1 base, with 10 bases separating them. From germline, CDR1 is LGHNA and CDR2 YNFKEQ. This sample was shared with a second study, whose subject was human thymus T cells. That source reports: Thymus specimens were resections from corrective heart surgery. An apparent bias in V and J gene usage was seen in thymic and blood repertoires.

The V call is TRBV4-2, the J call TRBJ2-2, with D perhaps matching TRBD1 (5 bases). Sequenced sample: thymocytes. The TCR was taken from a boy under two years old with a congenital heart defect. CDR3 coding DNA: TGTGCCAGCAGCCAAGTGCGCCAGGGGAACACCGGGGAGCTGTTTTTT. The encoded protein is CASSQVRQGNTGELFF.